A single sample gave rise to the 5 T cell receptor beta chains below, sequenced in a study of blood T cell repertoires in COVID-19. TCRdb keeps only in-frame clones here, not all; method: immunoSEQ multiplex PCR. The table lists about 220,000 clones, 84% of them singletons. The sample comprised peripheral blood. The receptors stem from a man aged 50 or older with active or convalescent COVID-19.

The DNA for the CDR3 is TGTGCCAGCAGCAGCCTAGCGGGAGGGCGAAATGAGCAGTTCTTC. Residues: CASSSLAGGRNEQFF. The V call is TRBV7-2, the J call TRBJ2-1, with 12 positions matching TRBD2. CDR3 length: 15 residues. With 5 bases clipped from V and 7 bases from J, the junction kept 6 bases outside the gene matches. The germline V gene has CDR1 SGHTA and CDR2 FQGNSA.

The rearrangement joins TRBV12-3 or TRBV12-4 to TRBJ1-2; a weak D match, TRBD1 (6 bases). The CDR3 covers 12 residues. Trimming shortened V by 5 bases and J by 14 bases, and 18 bases separated the two germline ends. CDR3 DNA: TGTGCCAGCAGTGCCCTTAGGACAGTGAGGACCTTC. Amino acids: CASSALRTVRTF.

This clone has a handful of counts. CDR3 in DNA: TGTGCCAGCAGCGGGGGACAGGGGATAAACACTGAAGCTTTCTTT. Translating it yields CASSGGQGINTEAFF. The chain carries TRBV5-6 and TRBJ1-1; 10 positions agree with TRBD1. Germline V CDR1 and CDR2: SGHDT, YYEEEE. The CDR3 has 15 amino acids. Trimming removed 4 bases from V and 2 bases from J; junction bases left unmatched: 5.

This clone has just one count. The V gene is TRBV12-2, the J gene TRBJ2-5; the DNA was not used to check the table's D call, TRBD2. TRBV12-2 is given as a pseudogene. This CDR3 has 13 amino acids. In nucleotides, the CDR3 is TGTGCAAGTCGCCCGACTAGCTTGGAGACCCAGTACTTC. Translation: CASRPTSLETQYF.

This chain links TRBV6-2 or TRBV6-3 with TRBJ2-2; TRBD2 agrees at 8 bases. With V trimmed by 6 bases and J by 5 bases, 11 bases remained unmatched. This CDR3 comprises 16 residues. Per the germline V gene, CDR1 is MNHEY and CDR2 is SVGEGT. For the CDR3, the DNA is TGTGCCAGCAGCACCGGGGGGGGACGAGGGACCGGGGAGCTGTTTTTT. Its translation: CASSTGGGRGTGELFF.